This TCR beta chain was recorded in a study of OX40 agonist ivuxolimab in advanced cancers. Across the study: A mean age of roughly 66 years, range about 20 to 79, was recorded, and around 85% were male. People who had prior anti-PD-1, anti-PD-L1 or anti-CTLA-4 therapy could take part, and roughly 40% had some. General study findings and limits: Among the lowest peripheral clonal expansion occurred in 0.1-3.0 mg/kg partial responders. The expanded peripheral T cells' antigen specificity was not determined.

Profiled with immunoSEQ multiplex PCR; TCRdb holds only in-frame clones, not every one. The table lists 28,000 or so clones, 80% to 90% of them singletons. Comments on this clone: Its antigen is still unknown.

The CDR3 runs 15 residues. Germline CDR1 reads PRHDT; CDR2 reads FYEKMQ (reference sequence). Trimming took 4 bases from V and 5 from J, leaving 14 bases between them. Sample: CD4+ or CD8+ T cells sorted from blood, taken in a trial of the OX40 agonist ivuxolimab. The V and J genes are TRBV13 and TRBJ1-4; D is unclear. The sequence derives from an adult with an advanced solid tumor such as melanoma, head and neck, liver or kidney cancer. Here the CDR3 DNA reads TGTGCCAGCAGCTCGATTATAGATGGGAATGAAAAACTGTTTTTT. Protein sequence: CASSSIIDGNEKLFF.